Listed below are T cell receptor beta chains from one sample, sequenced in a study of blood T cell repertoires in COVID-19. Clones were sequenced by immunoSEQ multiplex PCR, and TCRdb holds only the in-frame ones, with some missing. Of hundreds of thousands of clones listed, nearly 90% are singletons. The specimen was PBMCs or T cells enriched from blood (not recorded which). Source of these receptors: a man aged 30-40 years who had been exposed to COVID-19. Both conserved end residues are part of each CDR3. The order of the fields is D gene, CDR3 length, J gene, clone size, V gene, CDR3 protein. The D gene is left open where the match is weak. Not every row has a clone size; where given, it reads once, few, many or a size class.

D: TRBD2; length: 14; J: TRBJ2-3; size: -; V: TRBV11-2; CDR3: CASTSGGEGDTQYF
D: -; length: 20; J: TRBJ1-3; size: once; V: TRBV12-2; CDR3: CATPFPSTGGLESAGNTIYF
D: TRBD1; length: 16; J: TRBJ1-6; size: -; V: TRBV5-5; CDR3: CASSLDPGGSNSPLHF
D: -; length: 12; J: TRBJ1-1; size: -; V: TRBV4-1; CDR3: CASAYGNTEAFF
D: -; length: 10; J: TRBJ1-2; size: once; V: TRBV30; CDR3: CAWEGYGYTF
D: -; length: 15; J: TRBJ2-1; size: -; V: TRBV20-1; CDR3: CSASRRAGIYNEQFF
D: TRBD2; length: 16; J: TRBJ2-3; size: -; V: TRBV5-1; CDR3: CASSLVTSGDTDTQYF
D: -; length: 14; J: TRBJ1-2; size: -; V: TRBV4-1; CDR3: CASSQTGTWDGYTF
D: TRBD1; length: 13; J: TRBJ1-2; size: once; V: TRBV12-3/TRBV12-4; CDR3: CASSIGTAYGYTF
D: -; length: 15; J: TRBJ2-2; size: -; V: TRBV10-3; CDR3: CAIRSTGKNTGELFF
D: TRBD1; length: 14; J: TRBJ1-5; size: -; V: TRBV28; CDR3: CATDRYRGRQPQHF
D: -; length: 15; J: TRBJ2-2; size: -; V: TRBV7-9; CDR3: CASSLRQGNTGELFF
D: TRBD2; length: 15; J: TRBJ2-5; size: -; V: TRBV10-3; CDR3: CAISESGGHRETQYF
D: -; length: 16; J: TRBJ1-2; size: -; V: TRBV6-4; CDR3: CASNFTLGAPNYGYTF
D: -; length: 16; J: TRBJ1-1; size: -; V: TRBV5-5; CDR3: CASSFLTGRSNTEAFF
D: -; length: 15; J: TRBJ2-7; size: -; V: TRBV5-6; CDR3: CASSIPRDSSYEQYF
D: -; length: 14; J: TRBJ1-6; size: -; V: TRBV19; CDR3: CASRAGHHNSPLHF
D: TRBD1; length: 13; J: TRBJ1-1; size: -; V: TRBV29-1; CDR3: CSTRDSRNTEAFF
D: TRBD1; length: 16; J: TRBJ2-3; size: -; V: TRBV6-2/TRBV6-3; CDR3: CASSYQWGQVTDTQYF
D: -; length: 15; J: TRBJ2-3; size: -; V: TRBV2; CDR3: CASSEVNRGTDTQYF
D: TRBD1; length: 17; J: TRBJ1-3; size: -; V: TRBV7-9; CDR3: CASSLDGRTGARNTIYF
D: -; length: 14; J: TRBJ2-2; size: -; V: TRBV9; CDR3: CASSLGPQPGELFF
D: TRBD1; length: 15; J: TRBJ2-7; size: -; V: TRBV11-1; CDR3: CASSYGTGTSDEQYF
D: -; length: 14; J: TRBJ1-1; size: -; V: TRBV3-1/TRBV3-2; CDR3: CASSSLPGNTEAFF
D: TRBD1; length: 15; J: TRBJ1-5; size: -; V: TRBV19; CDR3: CASSKGTGGTQPQHF
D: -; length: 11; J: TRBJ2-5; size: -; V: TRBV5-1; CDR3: CASRQQETQYF
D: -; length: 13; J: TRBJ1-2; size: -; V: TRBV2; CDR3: CASTKTREGGYTF
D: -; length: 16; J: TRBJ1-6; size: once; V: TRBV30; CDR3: CAWSPGGRGDNSPLHF
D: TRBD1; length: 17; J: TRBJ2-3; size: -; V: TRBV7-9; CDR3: CASSLGTGTGGTDTQYF
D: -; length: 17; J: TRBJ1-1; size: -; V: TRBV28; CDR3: CASRPTGRDLLNTEAFF
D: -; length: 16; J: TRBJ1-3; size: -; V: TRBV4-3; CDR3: CASSQDPVQGGNTIYF
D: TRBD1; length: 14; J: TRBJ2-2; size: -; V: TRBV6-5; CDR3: CASSLGRGMGELFF
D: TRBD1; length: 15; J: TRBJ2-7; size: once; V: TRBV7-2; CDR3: CASSFDKGATYEQYF
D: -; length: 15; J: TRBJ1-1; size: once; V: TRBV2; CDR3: CASSEYRAANTEAFF
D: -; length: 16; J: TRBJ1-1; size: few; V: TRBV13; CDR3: CASSSSPGVLSTEAFF
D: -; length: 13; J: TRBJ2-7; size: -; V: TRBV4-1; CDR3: CASLDSESSEQYF
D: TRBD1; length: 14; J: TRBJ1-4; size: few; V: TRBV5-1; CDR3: CASSPTGLGEKLFF
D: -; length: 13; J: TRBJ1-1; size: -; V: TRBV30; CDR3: CAWETTGNTEAFF
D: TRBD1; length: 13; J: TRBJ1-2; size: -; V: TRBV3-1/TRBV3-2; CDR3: CASSQPGGYGYTF
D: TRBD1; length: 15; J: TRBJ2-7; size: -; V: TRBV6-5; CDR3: CASSPDRSESYEQYF
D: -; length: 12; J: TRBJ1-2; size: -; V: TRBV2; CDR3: CASSKRDYGYTF